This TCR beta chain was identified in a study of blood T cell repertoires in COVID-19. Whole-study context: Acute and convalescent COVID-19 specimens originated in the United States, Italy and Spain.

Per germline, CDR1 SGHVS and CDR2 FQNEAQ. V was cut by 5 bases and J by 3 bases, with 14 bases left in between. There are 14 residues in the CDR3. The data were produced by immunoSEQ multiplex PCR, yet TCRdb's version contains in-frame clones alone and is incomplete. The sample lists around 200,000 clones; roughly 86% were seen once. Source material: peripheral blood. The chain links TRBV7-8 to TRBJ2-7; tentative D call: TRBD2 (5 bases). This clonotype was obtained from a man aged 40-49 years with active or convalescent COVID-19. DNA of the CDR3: TGTGCCAGCAGCCCCCCGGAGGTCCTCTACGAGCAGTACTTC. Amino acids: CASSPPEVLYEQYF.